These 20 T cell receptor beta chains originate from one sample sequenced in a study of cytomegalovirus exposure and HLA in healthy donors. Sequencing used immunoSEQ multiplex PCR; TCRdb keeps in-frame clones, though not all of them. The table lists some 71,000 clones, approximately 94% of them singletons, with roughly 1% in the top ten. Sample: PBMCs. The source of these receptors is a woman aged 18 to 35 in good health and CMV-seronegative.

The chain employs TRBV2 and TRBJ1-4, with TRBD1 identical over 9 bases. Germline CDR1 is SNHLY and CDR2 is FYNNEI. V was pared by 7 bases and J by 7 bases, with 7 bases of the junction left unmatched. The CDR3 consists of 14 residues. DNA for the CDR3: TGTGCCAGCACCCCCGACAGGGGGGGTGAAAAACTGTTTTTT. Its protein is CASTPDRGGEKLFF.

This clone was seen once. The chain has TRBV7-9 and TRBJ2-2; 15 bases map to TRBD2. Trimming at V came to 7 bases and at J to 6 bases, leaving 9 bases not matched to a gene. This CDR3 is built from 17 residues. CDR1 is SEHNR, CDR2 FQNEAQ, per germline (reference sequence). The CDR3 here is CASIPPRTSGGAGELFF. CDR3 coding DNA: TGTGCCAGCATCCCGCCCCGGACTAGCGGGGGGGCCGGGGAGCTGTTTTTT. Drawing the rest from reference TRBV7-9 and TRBJ2-2, the complete variable domain is DTGVSQNPRHKITKRGQNVTFRCDPISEHNRLYWYRQTLGQGPEFLTYFQNEAQLEKSRLLSDRFSAERPKGSFSTLEIQRTEQGDSAMYLCASIPPRTSGGAGELFFGEGSRLTVL.

The chain joins TRBV28 to TRBJ2-7, with D maybe TRBD1 (8 bases). Germline loops: CDR1 MDHEN, CDR2 SYDVKM. V was cut by 6 bases and J by 2 bases, with 14 bases left in between. The CDR3 is made up of 14 amino acids. The chain's CDR3 is CASSNRGRAYEQYF. The CDR3 DNA reads TGTGCCAGCAGCAACAGGGGGAGGGCCTACGAGCAGTACTTC.

V gene TRBV6-1 combines with J gene TRBJ1-2; tentatively, D is TRBD1 (6 bases). The CDR3 runs 15 residues. Germline CDR1 and CDR2: MNHNS and SASEGT. Deletions cut 0 bases from V and 8 bases from J, with 16 bases between. This CDR3 is CASSEAGQGPRGYTF. The CDR3 DNA reads TGTGCCAGCAGTGAAGCGGGTCAGGGGCCGCGAGGCTACACCTTC.

This clone occurred a few times. The chain combines TRBV29-1 with TRBJ2-1, with 7 bases fitting TRBD1. The germline gives CDR1 SQVTM, CDR2 ANQGSEA. The ends lost 6 bases at V and 0 bases at J; junction bases unmatched: 5. The CDR3 is 14 residues long. The CDR3 loop reads CSVRDRSSYNEQFF. The CDR3, as DNA: TGCAGCGTGAGGGACAGAAGCTCCTACAATGAGCAGTTCTTC.

V and J are TRBV6-5 and TRBJ1-2; 7 nucleotides agree with TRBD1. V was pared by 7 bases and J by 3 bases, with 5 bases of the junction left unmatched. The CDR3 has 13 residues. CDR1 MNHEY and CDR2 SVGAGI come from the germline V gene. The CDR3 nucleotides read TGTGCCAGCATGGAGGGGGCGGACTATGGCTACACCTTC. It yields the protein CASMEGADYGYTF.

This sequence joins TRBV12-2 and TRBJ1-1. TRBV12-2 is shown as a pseudogene. The CDR3 covers 13 residues. The CDR3 loop reads CASRLSSAEEAFF. The DNA for the CDR3 is TGTGCAAGTCGCTTAAGCAGCGCTGAGGAAGCTTTCTTT.

The rearrangement joins TRBV5-4 to TRBJ2-1, with 8 nucleotides matching TRBD1. CDR1 SGHNT and CDR2 YYREEE come from the germline V gene (reference sequence). The junction had 12 bases not matched to a gene; V was cut back by 4 bases and J by 3 bases. The CDR3 runs 17 residues. The CDR3 protein is CASSKSGTGPFYNEQFF. CDR3 DNA: TGTGCCAGCAGCAAATCCGGGACAGGCCCCTTCTACAATGAGCAGTTCTTC.

This chain joins TRBV6-5 and TRBJ2-1, with 11 bases fitting TRBD2. The CDR3 sequence is 15 residues long. With V trimmed by 6 bases and J by 6 bases, 7 bases remained unmatched. CDR1 and CDR2 from the germline V gene are MNHEY and SVGAGI. This CDR3 reads CASRETSGNGNEQFF. The CDR3 nucleotides read TGTGCCAGCAGGGAGACTAGCGGGAACGGCAATGAGCAGTTCTTC.

The count of this clone is one. This rearrangement joins TRBV14 to TRBJ2-1; 13 nucleotides match TRBD2. J was trimmed by 8 bases and V by 0 bases; bases with no gene match: 4. The germline gives CDR1 SGHDN, CDR2 FVKESK. CDR3 size: 16 residues. The CDR3, as DNA: TGTGCCAGCAGCCAAGACGGACTAGCGGGAGTTTATGAGCAGTTCTTC. Translating it yields CASSQDGLAGVYEQFF.

The CDR3 is CASSLEAAYYEQYF. DNA for the CDR3: TGTGCCAGCAGCTTAGAAGCGGCGTACTACGAGCAGTACTTC. This chain joins TRBV7-2 and TRBJ2-7, with a weak D call TRBD2 (5 bases). Germline values: CDR1 SGHTA, CDR2 FQGNSA. The CDR3 loop spans 14 amino acids. V was trimmed by 1 base and J by 3 bases, leaving 10 bases between them.

The chain uses TRBV4-1 and TRBJ2-1; TRBD2 aligns across 8 bases. V shed 4 bases, J shed 3 bases, and the junction held 5 bases outside the gene matches. This CDR3 comprises 15 residues. Germline assignment: CDR1 MGHRA and CDR2 YSYEKL. In DNA form, the CDR3 reads TGCGCCAGCAGCCGTATAGCGGGATTCTACAATGAGCAGTTCTTC. It yields the protein CASSRIAGFYNEQFF.

The chain combines TRBV7-2 with TRBJ2-2; perhaps TRBD2 as D (6 bases). Germline lookup yields CDR1 SGHTA and CDR2 FQGNSA. Trimming shortened V by 7 bases and J by 0 bases, and 12 bases separated the two germline ends. The CDR3 runs 15 residues. The CDR3 bases are TGTGCCAGCAAGGAGGGCGGGGCGAACACCGGGGAGCTGTTTTTT. Amino acid sequence: CASKEGGANTGELFF.

This rearrangement joins TRBV28 to TRBJ1-2, with D unresolved. CDR3 size: 13 residues. Trimming pared 3 bases from V and 2 bases from J, leaving 7 bases between. Germline-derived CDR1 and CDR2 are MDHEN and SYDVKM. CDR3 nucleotide sequence: TGTGCCAGCAGTTTGCGAGAGAACTATGGCTACACCTTC. This translates into CASSLRENYGYTF.

The chain carries TRBV2 and TRBJ2-3, with D maybe TRBD1 (5 bases). CDR3 length equals 14 residues. Germline V CDR1 and CDR2: SNHLY, FYNNEI. V lost 3 bases and J 0 bases, leaving 7 bases between the germline ends. The CDR3 nucleotides read TGTGCCAGCAGTGAGGACACTAGCACAGATACGCAGTATTTT. Translation: CASSEDTSTDTQYF.

The V call is TRBV7-3, the J call TRBJ2-5; perhaps TRBD1 as D (5 bases). The V end was cut by 2 bases, the J end by 6 bases, with 10 bases between. CDR1 is SGHTA and CDR2 is FQGTGA in the germline V gene. This CDR3 is 13 amino acids long. For the CDR3, the DNA is TGTGCCAGCAGCTTATTGCAGGGCCAGACCCAGTACTTC. It specifies CASSLLQGQTQYF.

In this sample, this clone turned up a few times. The chain carries TRBV28 and TRBJ1-5; D is unclear. Between the trimmed V and J ends, which lost 7 bases and 3 bases, there was a span of 16 bases. This CDR3 spans 15 amino acids. CDR1 MDHEN and CDR2 SYDVKM come from the germline V gene. The CDR3 protein is CASTLGVFPNQPQHF. CDR3 DNA sequence: TGTGCCAGCACCCTAGGCGTGTTCCCCAATCAGCCCCAGCATTTT.

This chain connects TRBV9 to TRBJ1-2; TRBD1 aligns across 7 bases. J was trimmed by 2 bases and V by 4 bases; bases with no gene match: 5. This CDR3 has 14 residues. Germline V gene lookup returns CDR1 SGDLS and CDR2 YYNGEE. CDR3 residues: CASSPGQKNYGYTF. The CDR3 DNA reads TGTGCCAGCAGCCCGGGACAGAAGAACTATGGCTACACCTTC.

This sequence joins TRBV7-8 and TRBJ1-5, with 10 positions matching TRBD1. V was clipped by 0 bases and J by 7 bases; unmatched bases: 6. Germline V gene sequence: CDR1 SGHVS, CDR2 FQNEAQ. The CDR3 covers 16 residues. CDR3 DNA: TGTGCCAGCAGCTTAGCGGGGACAGGGGTTTGGCAGCCCCAGCATTTT. This sequence encodes CASSLAGTGVWQPQHF. The whole variable domain, filled in from reference TRBV7-8 and TRBJ1-5, reads GAGVSQSPRYKVAKRGQDVALRCDPISGHVSLFWYQQALGQGPEFLTYFQNEAQLDKSGLPSDRFFAERPEGSVSTLKIQRTQQEDSAVYLCASSLAGTGVWQPQHFGDGTRLSIL.

The V and J genes are TRBV7-8 and TRBJ1-5, with TRBD1 matching over 7 bases. Germline lookup yields CDR1 SGHVS and CDR2 FQNEAQ. The J segment lost 4 bases and the V segment lost 5 bases, leaving 11 bases of the junction unmatched. The CDR3 is made up of 16 amino acids. The CDR3 bases are TGTGCCAGCAGCCCGATGAGGGGGCGTTCAAATCAGCCCCAGCATTTT. This sequence encodes CASSPMRGRSNQPQHF.